This T cell receptor beta chain appears in the sequencing data of a study of CD8+ T cells in alopecia areata. Study context: At a dose of 5 to 10 mg twice daily, oral tofacitinib was given to treated patients. Overall study results and limits: There were also resident alphabeta T cells of normal skin sequenced in scalp samples. Across lesional scalp, and particularly alopecia totalis/universalis, clonality surpassed that of normal scalp.

The CDR3 sequence is 13 residues long. V dropped 3 bases and J dropped 8 bases, with 14 bases sitting between them. The V gene's germline CDR1 is GTSNPN and CDR2 SVGIG (reference sequence). On this clone: Its antigen is unidentified.

Sequencing templates came from extracted RNA that was reverse transcribed into cDNA. The protocol was immunoSEQ multiplex PCR, while the TCRdb copy is restricted to in-frame clones and leaves out a portion. The data show more than 110,000 clones, roughly 50% seen once. The receptor's source is a human donor with alopecia areata. The sample consisted of CD4+ T cells sorted from blood, taken at week 0. V gene TRBV30 combines with J gene TRBJ2-4; either TRBD1 or TRBD2 may fit D (7 bases each). CDR3: CAWSQGGADIQYF. The CDR3 nucleotides are TGTGCCTGGAGCCAGGGGGGGGCGGACATTCAGTACTTC. Complete variable domain (other parts from reference TRBV30 and TRBJ2-4): SQTIHQWPATLVQPVGSPLSLECTVEGTSNPNLYWYRQAAGRGLQLLFYSVGIGQISSEVPQNLSASRPQDRQFILSSKKLLLSDSGFYLCAWSQGGADIQYFGAGTRLSVL.